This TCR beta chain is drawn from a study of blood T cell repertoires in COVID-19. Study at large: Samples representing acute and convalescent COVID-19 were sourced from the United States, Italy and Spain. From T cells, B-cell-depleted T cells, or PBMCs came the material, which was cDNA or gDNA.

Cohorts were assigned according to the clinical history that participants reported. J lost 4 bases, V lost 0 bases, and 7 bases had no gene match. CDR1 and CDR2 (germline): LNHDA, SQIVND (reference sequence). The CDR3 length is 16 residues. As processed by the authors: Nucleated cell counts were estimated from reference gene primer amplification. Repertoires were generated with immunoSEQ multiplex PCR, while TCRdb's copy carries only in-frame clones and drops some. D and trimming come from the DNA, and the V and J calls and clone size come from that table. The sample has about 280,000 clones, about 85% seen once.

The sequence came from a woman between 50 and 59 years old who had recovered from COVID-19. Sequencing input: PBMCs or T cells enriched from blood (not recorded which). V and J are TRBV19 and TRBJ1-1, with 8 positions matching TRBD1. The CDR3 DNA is TGTGCCAGTAGTATAGAGGAGACAGGGGTGGGCACTGAAGCTTTCTTT. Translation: CASSIEETGVGTEAFF.